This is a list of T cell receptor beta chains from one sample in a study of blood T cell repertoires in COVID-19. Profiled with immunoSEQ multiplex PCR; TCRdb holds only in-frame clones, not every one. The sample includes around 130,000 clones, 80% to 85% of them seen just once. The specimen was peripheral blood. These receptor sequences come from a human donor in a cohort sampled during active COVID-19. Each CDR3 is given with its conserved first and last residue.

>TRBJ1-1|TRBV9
CASSAWTGPNTEAFF
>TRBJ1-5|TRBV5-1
CASSLEGGNQPQHF
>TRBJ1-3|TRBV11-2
CASSLGALTTGNTIYF
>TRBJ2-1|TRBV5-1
CASSFFGQSSYNEQFF
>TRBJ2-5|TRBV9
CASTPTSGEGTQYF
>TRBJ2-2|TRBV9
CASSPQSVNTGELFF
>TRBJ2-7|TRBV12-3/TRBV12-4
CASSFRAYEQYF
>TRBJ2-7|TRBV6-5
CASWGTSYEQYF
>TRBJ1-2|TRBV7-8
CASRSSGQTYGYTF
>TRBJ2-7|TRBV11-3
CASSPRQGSYEQYF
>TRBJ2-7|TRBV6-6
CASRTGGEFYEQYF
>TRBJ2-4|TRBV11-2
CASSPVRGEKAKNIQYF
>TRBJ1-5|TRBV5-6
CASSLGDRGNQPQHF
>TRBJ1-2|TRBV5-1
CASSLSGTKHGYTF
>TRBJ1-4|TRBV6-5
CASRSGGFEKLFF
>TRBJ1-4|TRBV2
CATSRGGANEKLFF
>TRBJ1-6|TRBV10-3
CAISPVRQPSYNSPLHF
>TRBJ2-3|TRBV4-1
CASSQEGGTDTQYF
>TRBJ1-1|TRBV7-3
CASSRRQGGSAFF
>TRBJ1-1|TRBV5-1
CASSVRGFARGSNTEAFF
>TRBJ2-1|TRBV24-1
CATSDLVGGVNEQFF
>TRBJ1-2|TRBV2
CASGDRGLSGYTF
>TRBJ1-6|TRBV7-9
CATETGGNSPLHF
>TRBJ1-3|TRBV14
CASSWRPGQGPGNTIYF
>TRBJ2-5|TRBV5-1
CASSLGRGRLGQETQYF
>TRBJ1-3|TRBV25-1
CASSGAGRDTIYF
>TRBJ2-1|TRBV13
CASSLWTSADNEQFF
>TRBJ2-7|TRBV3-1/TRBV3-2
CASSLDILYEQYF
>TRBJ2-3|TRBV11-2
CASSPGFTQSDTQYF
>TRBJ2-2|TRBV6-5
CASSTGVTGELFF
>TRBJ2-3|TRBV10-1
CASSPSGGGTDTQYF
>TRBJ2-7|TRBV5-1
CASSFTTSSYEQYF